Described below is a single T cell receptor beta chain sequence and its context. Its antigen is still unknown. The data belong to a study of T cells expressing NK-cell markers. Notes on the study in general: The study found these clonotypes also leading the CD3+CD56-NKG2C+ fraction in a handful of donors.

TCRdb processed the 5' RACE reads again and assigns one entry to each CDR3 protein, with no DNA. Here the sample table reports a few hundred thousand distinct CDR3 sequences. The CDR3 consists of 15 residues. This TCR was sampled from a young man in good health. J is TRBJ2-2 and V is TRBV12-3 or TRBV12-4; TCRdb's D call of TRBD2 is untestable without DNA. Specimen: blood T cells: a sorted CD56 or NKG2C T cell subset, CD4+ or CD8+ T cells, or bulk PBMC T cells (not recorded which). This chain's CDR3 is CASTPQRERTGELFF.